This T cell receptor beta chain was recovered during a study of CD8 T cells in Susac syndrome. Random hexamers were used to reverse transcribe an amount of about 0.5 to 1 ug RNA. Amplification of TCR beta CDR3 spanned 54 Vbeta and 13 Jbeta via immunoSEQ multiplex PCR. TCRdb reanalysed the immunoSEQ multiplex PCR reads using MiXCR and keeps one entry per CDR3 protein. The sample lists 53,000 or so distinct CDR3 sequences, more than 85% occurring once. Per germline, CDR1 SQVTM and CDR2 ANQGSEA. This CDR3 is built from 13 residues. Trimming left V 7 bases short and J 5 bases short, with 15 bases between.

Sequences were obtained from CD8+ T cells from PBMCs. The chain recombines TRBV29-1 with TRBJ2-1, with TRBD1 as a possible D gene (5 bases). The TCR sequence derives from a human donor in good health. The CDR3 region is CSAPAGPHNEQFF. The CDR3 DNA sequence: TGCAGCGCCCCAGCAGGGCCTCACAATGAGCAGTTCTTC.